What follows are 29 T cell receptor beta chains derived from one specimen sequenced in a study of blood T cell repertoires in COVID-19. Here immunoSEQ multiplex PCR was the method, and the copy in TCRdb shows in-frame clones only, minus some. Here the sample spans approximately 390,000 clones, about 89% being singletons. The source material was peripheral blood. The receptors derive from a woman aged 60 to 75 with COVID-19, enrolled during active disease.

This clone was detected only once. The rearrangement uses TRBV11-2 and TRBJ2-7; D remains unclear. This CDR3 spans 12 amino acids. Germline lookup yields CDR1 SGHAT and CDR2 FQNNGV. V lost 0 bases and J 6 bases, leaving 6 bases between the germline ends. The DNA of the CDR3 is TGTGCCAGCAGCTTAGATAGCACCGAGCAGTACTTC. Translating gives CASSLDSTEQYF.

The J gene is TRBJ1-2, the V gene TRBV15; 7 nucleotides match TRBD1. CDR3 size: 15 residues. The ends lost 5 bases at V and 2 bases at J; junction bases unmatched: 8. CDR1 and CDR2 (germline): LNHNV, YYDKDF (reference sequence). CDR3 residues: CATSARQGFNYGYTF. CDR3 nucleotide sequence: TGTGCCACCAGCGCCAGACAGGGCTTCAACTATGGCTACACCTTC.

This clone was counted a single time. The chain uses TRBV7-2 and TRBJ1-5, with D possibly being TRBD1 (6 bases). Germline CDR1 SGHTA, CDR2 FQGNSA. The CDR3 spans 16 residues. V lost 2 bases and J lost 1, with 12 bases in between. DNA of the CDR3: TGTGCCAGCAGCTTACTTCCCGGACAGAGCAATCAGCCCCAGCATTTT. As protein: CASSLLPGQSNQPQHF.

This clone has only a few counts. V gene TRBV6-5 combines with J gene TRBJ1-4, with a tentative D call TRBD1 (6 bases). Trimming took 8 bases from V and 6 from J, leaving 10 bases between them. The CDR3 has 12 residues. Germline lookup yields CDR1 MNHEY and CDR2 SVGAGI. The CDR3 loop reads CASRTADEKLFF. The CDR3 nucleotides are TGTGCCAGCCGGACAGCGGATGAAAAACTGTTTTTT.

The chain employs TRBV9 and TRBJ1-2; D might be TRBD1 (6 bases). The CDR3 runs 13 residues. The germline V gene has CDR1 SGDLS and CDR2 YYNGEE. Between the trimmed V and J ends, which lost 3 bases and 2 bases, there was a span of 8 bases. The CDR3 region is CASSGGPNYGYTF. The CDR3 coding sequence is TGTGCCAGCAGCGGGGGGCCAAACTATGGCTACACCTTC.

The CDR3 is CASTESGYGYTF. For the CDR3, the DNA is TGTGCCAGTACAGAGTCTGGCTATGGCTACACCTTC. The rearrangement links TRBV12-3 or TRBV12-4 to TRBJ1-2; D gene uncertain. This CDR3 is 12 amino acids long. The V end lost 9 bases, the J end lost 4 bases, and 12 bases lay between the germline ends.

This clone was observed many times. The chain employs TRBV7-9 and TRBJ1-6, with D possibly matching TRBD1 (6 bases). V lost 4 bases, J lost 7 bases, and 20 bases lay in between. The V gene's germline CDR1 is SEHNR and CDR2 FQNEAQ (reference sequence). This CDR3 contains 17 residues. The CDR3 spells CASSSQSITGSNSPLHF. The CDR3 nucleotides read TGTGCCAGCAGCTCCCAGAGTATAACAGGGTCGAATTCACCCCTCCACTTT.

The chain couples TRBV7-3 to TRBJ2-2; 7 positions agree with TRBD1. Germline V gene data show CDR1 as SGHTA and CDR2 as FQGTGA. Germline trimming cut 5 bases from V and 5 bases from J; bases unmatched to any gene: 2. This CDR3 region has 13 residues. In DNA, the CDR3 is TGTGCCAGCAGCCCAGGGGGAACCGGGGAGCTGTTTTTT. It translates to CASSPGGTGELFF.

This chain links TRBV6-6 with TRBJ1-1, with unresolved D. Trimming removed 5 bases at V and 6 bases at J, with 10 bases between. In germline, CDR1 is MNHNY, CDR2 SVGAGI (reference sequence). This CDR3 region has 12 residues. The CDR3 DNA is TGTGCCAGCAGTCCCAACACAGCTGAAGCTTTCTTT. Amino acid sequence: CASSPNTAEAFF.

The gene calls are TRBV5-1 and TRBJ1-1; no firm D call. The CDR3 sequence is 15 residues long. Trimming pared 2 bases from V and 4 bases from J, leaving 15 bases between. The germline V gene has CDR1 SGHRS and CDR2 YFSETQ. CDR3 in DNA: TGCGCCAGCAGCTTAGGATCCACTGCGGGCACTGAAGCTTTCTTT. It encodes CASSLGSTAGTEAFF.

This chain links TRBV14 with TRBJ1-1; D is unclear. The germline V gene has CDR1 SGHDN and CDR2 FVKESK. The CDR3 runs to 13 residues. Trimming pared 0 bases from V and 3 bases from J, leaving 5 bases between. CDR3 loop: CASSQERYTEAFF. The CDR3 bases are TGTGCCAGCAGCCAAGAGAGGTACACTGAAGCTTTCTTT.

This chain joins TRBV7-9 and TRBJ1-2; D might be TRBD1 (6 bases). Trimming removed 6 bases from V and 8 bases from J, with 16 bases in between. Germline CDR1 SEHNR, CDR2 FQNEAQ (reference sequence). The CDR3 loop spans 13 amino acids. In DNA, the CDR3 is TGTGCCAGCAGTCAGGTGGGGGCAGGAGGCTACACCTTC. It codes for CASSQVGAGGYTF.

The chain recombines TRBV9 with TRBJ1-4; D gene ambiguous. The CDR3 is 18 residues long. The germline gives CDR1 SGDLS, CDR2 YYNGEE. V lost 3 bases, J lost 1 base, and 19 bases lay in between. The CDR3 reads CASSAQDGRGGTNEKLFF. CDR3 nucleotides: TGTGCCAGCAGCGCCCAGGACGGGCGGGGTGGAACTAATGAAAAACTGTTTTTT.

This clone was counted once. The gene calls are TRBV11-3 and TRBJ2-7, with TRBD2 identical over 7 bases. CDR1 and CDR2 (germline): SGHNT, YENEEA. This CDR3 contains 15 residues. The V gene end was trimmed by 5 bases and the J gene end by 0 bases; junction bases not matched to a gene: 7. This CDR3 reads CASSVGGSLSYEQYF. The CDR3 DNA sequence: TGTGCCAGCAGCGTGGGAGGGTCCCTCTCCTACGAGCAGTACTTC.

CDR3 sequence (DNA): TGTGCCAGCAGAACGGACAGGGGGCGCATTGATGGCTACACCTTC. The encoded protein is CASRTDRGRIDGYTF. The rearrangement joins TRBV2 to TRBJ1-2; 11 bases are shared with TRBD1. Germline CDR1 is SNHLY and CDR2 is FYNNEI. Germline trimming cut 6 bases from V and 6 bases from J; bases unmatched to any gene: 9. The CDR3 covers 15 residues.

This chain joins TRBV9 and TRBJ2-1; 7 bases align to TRBD2. Germline V gene lookup returns CDR1 SGDLS and CDR2 YYNGEE. V gave up 4 bases and J gave up 3 bases; unmatched junction bases: 7. The CDR3 has 15 amino acids. CDR3: CASSLTPGGYNEQFF. The CDR3 nucleotides are TGTGCCAGCAGCCTCACCCCGGGGGGCTACAATGAGCAGTTCTTC.

The chain carries TRBV5-5 and TRBJ2-3; 9 nucleotides match TRBD2. Germline CDR1 and CDR2: SGHKS and YYEKEE (reference sequence). V shed 1 base, J shed 1 base, and the junction held 10 bases outside the gene matches. The CDR3 covers 18 residues. The CDR3 region is CASSLRSGGTIGTDTQYF. CDR3 coding DNA: TGTGCCAGCAGCTTGCGGAGCGGGGGGACTATTGGCACAGATACGCAGTATTTT.

This rearrangement joins TRBV19 to TRBJ1-5; 10 positions match TRBD1. The CDR3 has 15 residues. Looked up from germline, CDR1 is LNHDA and CDR2 is SQIVND (reference sequence). V lost 3 bases and J lost 5; bases outside the gene matches: 4. The chain's CDR3 is CASSIRGQGYQPQHF. The CDR3 region has the DNA TGTGCCAGTAGTATTCGGGGACAGGGGTATCAGCCCCAGCATTTT.

The rearrangement uses TRBV15 and TRBJ2-6; the match to TRBD1 covers 10 bases. Losses at the gene ends were 1 base for V and 2 bases for J; bases not matched to a gene: 2. The CDR3 loop spans 17 amino acids. Per the germline V gene, CDR1 is LNHNV and CDR2 is YYDKDF (reference sequence). The CDR3 coding sequence is TGTGCCACCAGCAGAGGACAGGGGGCCACTGGGGCCAACGTCCTGACTTTC. This encodes CATSRGQGATGANVLTF.

This clone was recorded only once. At one boundary the junction diverges from the germline segment, which might be a read error. J is TRBJ2-3 and V is TRBV7-7, with 9 bases aligning to TRBD1. Germline CDR1 is SSHAT and CDR2 is FNYEAQ (reference sequence). This CDR3 spans 15 amino acids. CDR3 nucleotides: TGTGCTAGCAGCTTAGGGACAGGGTACACAGATACGCAGTATTTT. Translated: CASSLGTGYTDTQYF.

The CDR3 sequence is CASSNRRDSQETQYF. The DNA of the CDR3 is TGTGCCAGCAGTAATAGACGGGACTCCCAAGAGACCCAGTACTTC. The J gene is TRBJ2-5, the V gene TRBV6-2 or TRBV6-3; D might be TRBD2 (6 bases). Trimming removed 5 bases at V and 1 base at J, with 14 bases between. The CDR3 runs 15 residues. Germline-derived CDR1 and CDR2 are MNHEY and SVGEGT.

The chain has TRBV18 and TRBJ2-5, with TRBD1 identical over 9 bases. This CDR3 is 15 amino acids long. Germline-derived CDR1 and CDR2 are KGHSH and LQKENI. The V segment lost 3 bases and the J segment 3 bases; nucleotides outside the gene matches: 5. The CDR3 DNA reads TGTGCCAGCTCACCGACGACAGGGGGAAAAGAGACCCAGTACTTC. Protein product: CASSPTTGGKETQYF.

The chain has TRBV10-3 and TRBJ1-5, with D possibly TRBD1 on 6 matching bases. This CDR3 has 12 amino acids. The V end was cut by 7 bases, the J end by 10 bases, with 14 bases between. Germline V gives CDR1 ENHRY, CDR2 SYGVKD. The CDR3 bases are TGTGCCATCAACTCAGGGGTGGGCCCCCAGCATTTT. As protein: CAINSGVGPQHF.

The chain combines TRBV19 with TRBJ1-5, with 8 bases aligning to TRBD1. CDR1 and CDR2 (germline): LNHDA, SQIVND (reference sequence). The CDR3 runs to 16 residues. With V trimmed by 7 bases and J by 0 bases, 8 bases remained unmatched. The CDR3: CASTEQDRASNQPQHF. CDR3 in DNA: TGTGCCAGTACCGAACAGGACAGGGCTAGCAATCAGCCCCAGCATTTT.

V is TRBV30 and J is TRBJ1-4, with 10 nucleotides matching TRBD1. The CDR3 extends over 13 amino acids. After removal of 1 base from V and 10 bases from J, the junction contained 3 bases not matched to a gene. In germline, CDR1 is GTSNPN, CDR2 SVGIG (reference sequence). The DNA for the CDR3 is TGTGCCTGGAGTGAGGACAGGGGGAGAAAACTGTTTTTT. Protein: CAWSEDRGRKLFF.

The rearrangement joins TRBV19 to TRBJ1-2, with TRBD1 as a possible D gene (5 bases). Germline-derived CDR1 and CDR2 are LNHDA and SQIVND (reference sequence). The CDR3 runs 11 residues. Trimming took 10 bases from V and 5 from J, leaving 11 bases between them. The CDR3 sequence is CAIRAGYGYTF. Here the CDR3 DNA reads TGTGCCATTAGAGCAGGGTATGGCTACACCTTC.

This chain uses TRBV7-8 with TRBJ2-5; D gene uncertain. The CDR3 is made up of 11 amino acids. Germline assignment: CDR1 SGHVS and CDR2 FQNEAQ. The V end lost 6 bases, the J end lost 4 bases, and 6 bases lay between the germline ends. As DNA, the CDR3 is TGTGCCAGCAGTCGACTAGAGACCCAGTACTTC. This encodes CASSRLETQYF.

The J gene is TRBJ2-1, the V gene TRBV27; 8 bases are a match to TRBD2. The CDR3 totals 15 residues. Germline lookup yields CDR1 MNHEY and CDR2 SMNVEV (reference sequence). Unmatched junction bases numbered 8, after V lost 6 bases and J lost 4 bases. The CDR3 spells CASRVGSSGYNEQFF. The CDR3 DNA reads TGTGCCAGCAGGGTCGGGTCTAGCGGGTACAATGAGCAGTTCTTC.

The chain links TRBV28 to TRBJ2-3; possibly TRBD1 for D (5 bases). CDR3 length: 12 amino acids. The germline V gene has CDR1 MDHEN and CDR2 SYDVKM. V lost 6 bases and J 5 bases, leaving 9 bases between the germline ends. DNA of the CDR3: TGTGCCAGCAGGTCCCAGGGAGATACGCAGTATTTT. Protein product: CASRSQGDTQYF.